The source of this T cell receptor beta chain is a study of cytomegalovirus exposure and HLA in healthy donors. Per germline, CDR1 GTSNPN and CDR2 SVGIG (reference sequence). This CDR3 contains 14 residues. The V gene end was trimmed by 5 bases and the J gene end by 10 bases; junction bases not matched to a gene: 16. Regarding the study as a whole: Some V segments could not be told apart, so they were left out, TRBV6-2 and TRBV6-3 among them. In a later analysis, across HLA loci, associated TCR counts were highest for DRB1, lowest for HLA-C. TCR beta V- and J-gene trimming was later associated with a missense DCLRE1C variant.

Use of 60 Vbeta and 13 Jbeta primers characterized the PCR. TCRdb's copy holds only in-frame clones and misses some; the assay was immunoSEQ multiplex PCR. The sample lists 18,000 or so clones, 70% to 80% seen once, with 3% to 4.5% in the top ten. In regard to this clone: Antigen specificity is unknown.

The material sequenced was PBMCs. The TCR was taken from a man younger than 35 in good health and CMV-seronegative. The chain combines TRBV30 with TRBJ1-1; TRBD1 matches 7 bases. CDR3 coding DNA: TGTGCCTGGCTTAGACAGGGACGCGAAACGGGAGCTTTCTTT. Amino acids: CAWLRQGRETGAFF.